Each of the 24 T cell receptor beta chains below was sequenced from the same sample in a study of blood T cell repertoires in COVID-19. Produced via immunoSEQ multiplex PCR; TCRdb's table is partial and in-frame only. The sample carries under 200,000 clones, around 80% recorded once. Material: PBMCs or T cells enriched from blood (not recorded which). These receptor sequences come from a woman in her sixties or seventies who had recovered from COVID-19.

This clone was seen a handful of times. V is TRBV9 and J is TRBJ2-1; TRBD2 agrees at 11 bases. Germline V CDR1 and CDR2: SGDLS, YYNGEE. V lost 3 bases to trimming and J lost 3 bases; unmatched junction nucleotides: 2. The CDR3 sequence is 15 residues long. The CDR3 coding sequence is TGTGCCAGCAGCGCCGGGACTAGCGGCTACAATGAGCAGTTCTTC. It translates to CASSAGTSGYNEQFF. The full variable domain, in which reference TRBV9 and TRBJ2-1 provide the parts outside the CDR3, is DSGVTQTPKHLITATGQRVTLRCSPRSGDLSVYWYQQSLDQGLQFLIQYYNGEERAKGNILERFSAQQFPDLHSELNLSSLELGDSALYFCASSAGTSGYNEQFFGPGTRLTVL.

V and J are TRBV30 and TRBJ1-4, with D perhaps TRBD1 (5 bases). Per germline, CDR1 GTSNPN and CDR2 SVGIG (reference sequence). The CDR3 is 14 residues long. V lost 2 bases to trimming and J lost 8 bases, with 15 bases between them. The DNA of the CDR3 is TGTGCCTGGAGTTGGGCCCAGGGTGGCGAAAAACTGTTTTTT. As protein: CAWSWAQGGEKLFF.

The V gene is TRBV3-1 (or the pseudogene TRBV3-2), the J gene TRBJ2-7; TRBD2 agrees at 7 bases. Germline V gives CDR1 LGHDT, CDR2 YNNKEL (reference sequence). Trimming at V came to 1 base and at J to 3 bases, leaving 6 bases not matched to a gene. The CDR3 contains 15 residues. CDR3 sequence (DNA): TGTGCCAGCAGCCAAGCGCGGGGGACCAACTACGAGCAGTACTTC. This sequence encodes CASSQARGTNYEQYF.

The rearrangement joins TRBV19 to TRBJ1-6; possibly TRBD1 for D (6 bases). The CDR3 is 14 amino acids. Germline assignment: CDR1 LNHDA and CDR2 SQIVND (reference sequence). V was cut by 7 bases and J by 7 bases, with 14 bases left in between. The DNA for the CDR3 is TGTGCCAGTAAAACCACAGGGACGAATTCACCCCTCCACTTT. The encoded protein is CASKTTGTNSPLHF.

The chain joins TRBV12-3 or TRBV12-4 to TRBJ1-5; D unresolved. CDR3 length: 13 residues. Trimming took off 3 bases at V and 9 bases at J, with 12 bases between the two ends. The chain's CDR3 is CASSFSEVRPQHF. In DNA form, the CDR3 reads TGTGCCAGCAGTTTTTCAGAGGTACGGCCCCAGCATTTT.

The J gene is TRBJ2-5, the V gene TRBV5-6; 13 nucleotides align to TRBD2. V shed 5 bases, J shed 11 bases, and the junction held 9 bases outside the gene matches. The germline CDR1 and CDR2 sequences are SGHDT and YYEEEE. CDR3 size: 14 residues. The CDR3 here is CASRAGTSGVYQYF. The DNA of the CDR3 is TGTGCCAGCAGGGCCGGGACTAGCGGGGTTTATCAGTACTTC.

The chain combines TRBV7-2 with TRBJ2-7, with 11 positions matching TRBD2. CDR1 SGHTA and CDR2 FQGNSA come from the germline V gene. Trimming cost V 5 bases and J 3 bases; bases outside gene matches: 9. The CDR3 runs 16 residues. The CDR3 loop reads CASSPRPSGGLYEQYF. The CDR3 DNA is TGTGCCAGCAGCCCCCGGCCTAGCGGGGGGCTCTACGAGCAGTACTTC.

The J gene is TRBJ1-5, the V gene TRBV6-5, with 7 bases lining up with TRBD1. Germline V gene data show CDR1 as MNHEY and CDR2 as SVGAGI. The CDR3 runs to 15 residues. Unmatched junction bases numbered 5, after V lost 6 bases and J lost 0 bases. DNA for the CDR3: TGTGCCAGCAGGCAGGGACAGACTAGCAATCAGCCCCAGCATTTT. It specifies CASRQGQTSNQPQHF.

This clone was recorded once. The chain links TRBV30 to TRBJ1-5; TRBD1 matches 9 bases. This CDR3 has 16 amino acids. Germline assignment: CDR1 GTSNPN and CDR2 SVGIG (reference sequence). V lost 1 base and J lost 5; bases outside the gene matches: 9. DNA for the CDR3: TGTGCCTGGAGTGCCCCGGACAGGGGTGTTCATCAGCCCCAGCATTTT. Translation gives CAWSAPDRGVHQPQHF.

Written as DNA, the CDR3 is TGTGCCAGTAGTATTGGTGACAGAAGAACAAGCAATCAGCCCCAGCATTTT. Translating it yields CASSIGDRRTSNQPQHF. The chain uses TRBV19 and TRBJ1-5, with a weak D call TRBD1 (5 bases). The CDR3 sequence is 17 residues long. V dropped 3 bases and J dropped 1 base, with 16 bases sitting between them. Germline V gene sequence: CDR1 LNHDA, CDR2 SQIVND (reference sequence). The full variable domain, completed using reference TRBV19 and TRBJ1-5, is DGGITQSPKYLFRKEGQNVTLSCEQNLNHDAMYWYRQDPGQGLRLIYYSQIVNDFQKGDIAEGYSVSREKKESFPLTVTSAQKNPTAFYLCASSIGDRRTSNQPQHFGDGTRLSIL.

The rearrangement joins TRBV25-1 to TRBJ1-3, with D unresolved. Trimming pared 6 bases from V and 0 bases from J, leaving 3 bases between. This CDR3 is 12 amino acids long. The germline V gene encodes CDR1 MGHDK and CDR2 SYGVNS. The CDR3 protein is CASRSSGNTIYF. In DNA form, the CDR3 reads TGTGCCAGCAGGAGCTCTGGAAACACCATATATTTT.

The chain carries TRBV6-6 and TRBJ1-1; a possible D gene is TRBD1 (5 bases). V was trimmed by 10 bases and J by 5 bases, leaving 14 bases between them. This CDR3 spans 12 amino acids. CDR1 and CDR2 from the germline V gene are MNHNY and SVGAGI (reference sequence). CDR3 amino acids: CAIPRGGTEAFF. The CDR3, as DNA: TGTGCCATCCCACGGGGGGGAACTGAAGCTTTCTTT.

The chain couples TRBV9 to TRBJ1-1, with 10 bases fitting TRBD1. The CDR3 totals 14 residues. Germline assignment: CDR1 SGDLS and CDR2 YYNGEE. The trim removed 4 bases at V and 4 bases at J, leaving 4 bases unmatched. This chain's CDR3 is CASSTGQGGTEAFF. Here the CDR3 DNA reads TGTGCCAGCAGCACAGGACAGGGGGGCACTGAAGCTTTCTTT.

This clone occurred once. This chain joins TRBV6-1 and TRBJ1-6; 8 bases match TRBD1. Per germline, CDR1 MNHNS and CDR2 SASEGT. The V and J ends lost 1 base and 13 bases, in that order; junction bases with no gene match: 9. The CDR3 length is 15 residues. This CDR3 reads CASSEVRGTGSPLHF. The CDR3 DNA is TGTGCCAGCAGTGAAGTAAGAGGGACAGGCAGTCCCCTCCACTTT.

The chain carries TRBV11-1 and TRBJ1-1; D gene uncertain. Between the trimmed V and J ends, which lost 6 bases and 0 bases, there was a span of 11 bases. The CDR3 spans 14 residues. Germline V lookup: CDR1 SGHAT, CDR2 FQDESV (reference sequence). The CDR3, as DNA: TGTGCCAGCAGTTTACAGTCCATGAACACTGAAGCTTTCTTT. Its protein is CASSLQSMNTEAFF.

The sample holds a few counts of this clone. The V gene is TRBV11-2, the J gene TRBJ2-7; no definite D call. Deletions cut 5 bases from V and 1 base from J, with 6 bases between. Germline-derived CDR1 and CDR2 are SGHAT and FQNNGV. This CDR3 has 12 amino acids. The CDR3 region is CASSPRSYEQYF. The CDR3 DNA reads TGTGCCAGCAGCCCTCGTTCCTACGAGCAGTACTTC.

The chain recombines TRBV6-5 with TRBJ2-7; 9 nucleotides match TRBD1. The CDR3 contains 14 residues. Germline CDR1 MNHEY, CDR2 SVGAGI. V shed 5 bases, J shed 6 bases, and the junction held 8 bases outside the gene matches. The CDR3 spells CASSLRDRASEQYF. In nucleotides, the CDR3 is TGTGCCAGCAGTCTTAGGGACAGGGCGAGCGAGCAGTACTTC.

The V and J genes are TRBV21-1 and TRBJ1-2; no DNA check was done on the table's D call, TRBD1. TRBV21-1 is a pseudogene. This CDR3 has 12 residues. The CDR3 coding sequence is TGTGCCAGCAGCACAGGGGTCTATGGCTACACCTTC. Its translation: CASSTGVYGYTF.

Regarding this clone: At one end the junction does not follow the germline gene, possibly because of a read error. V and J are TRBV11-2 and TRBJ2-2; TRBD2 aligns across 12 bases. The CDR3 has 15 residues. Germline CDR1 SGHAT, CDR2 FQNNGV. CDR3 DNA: TGTGCCACCAGCCTAGCGGGAGGGTACACCGGGGAGCTGTTTTTT. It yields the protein CATSLAGGYTGELFF.

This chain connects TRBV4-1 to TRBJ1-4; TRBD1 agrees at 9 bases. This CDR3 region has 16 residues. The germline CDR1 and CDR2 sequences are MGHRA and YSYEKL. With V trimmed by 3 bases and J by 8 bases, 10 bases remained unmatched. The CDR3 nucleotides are TGCGCCAGCAGCCAGGGACAGGGTCTGTCGAACGAAAAACTGTTTTTT. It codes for CASSQGQGLSNEKLFF.

The DNA of the CDR3 is TGTGCCAGCAGCTCCCCCGGGGGGAACACTGAAGCTTTCTTT. Translated: CASSSPGGNTEAFF. The chain couples TRBV5-4 to TRBJ1-1, with D possibly matching TRBD1 (5 bases). With 3 bases removed from V and 1 base from J, the gap between germline ends came to 10 bases. The germline V gene has CDR1 SGHNT and CDR2 YYREEE (reference sequence). CDR3 length: 14 amino acids.

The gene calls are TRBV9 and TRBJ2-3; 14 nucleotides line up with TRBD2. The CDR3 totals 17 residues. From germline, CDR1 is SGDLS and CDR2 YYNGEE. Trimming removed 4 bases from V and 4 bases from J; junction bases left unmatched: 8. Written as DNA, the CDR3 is TGTGCCAGCAGCCGCGGACTAGCGGGGGGATTGGCAGATACGCAGTATTTT. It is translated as CASSRGLAGGLADTQYF.

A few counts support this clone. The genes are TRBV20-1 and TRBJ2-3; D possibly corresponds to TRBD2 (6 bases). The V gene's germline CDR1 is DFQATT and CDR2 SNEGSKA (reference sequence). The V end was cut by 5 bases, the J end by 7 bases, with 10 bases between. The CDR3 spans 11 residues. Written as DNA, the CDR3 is TGCAGTGCTCCTCTAGCGAATACGCAGTATTTT. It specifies CSAPLANTQYF.

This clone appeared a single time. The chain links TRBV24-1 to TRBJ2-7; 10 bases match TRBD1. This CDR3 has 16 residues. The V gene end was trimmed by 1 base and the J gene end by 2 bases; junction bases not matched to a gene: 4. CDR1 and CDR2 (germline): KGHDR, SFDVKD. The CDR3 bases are TGTGCCACCAGTGATTTTCAGACAGGGGGCACCTACGAGCAGTACTTC. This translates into CATSDFQTGGTYEQYF.